This TCR beta chain was recorded in a study of blood T cell repertoires in COVID-19 (dated by TCRdb to 2018 to 2020). General notes on the study: Samples from collaborators originated in the United States, Italy and Spain and spanned both the acute and convalescent phases of COVID-19. Subjects who had been exposed to COVID-19, were actively infected with it, or had recovered from it provided the deeply sampled blood TCRbeta repertoires that made up the dataset. A freely available public database, intended as a resource for researchers studying the immune response to SARS-CoV-2, is where the repertoires were released. The material from the prospective study consisted of cDNA or gDNA derived from T cells, B-cell-depleted T cells, or PBMCs. HLA class I and class II types, where available, came from metadata supplied by the sample provider rather than from assay-based typing. Nearly every sample came with metadata listing a de-identified subject ID, COVID-19 status, age in years and sex. The samples were drawn from two sources: the first 160 participants of the ongoing ImmuneRACE study, and 950 to 1,500 subjects contributed by 6 global collaborators. The study at large found these results: Clinical and demographic metadata were provided uncurated, with the amount varying by source and participant.

With regard to this clone: Its antigen specificity is not known. No base quality values were provided; no much bigger clone lies one nucleotide off.

Spanning cysteine to phenylalanine, the CDR3 consists of 15 amino acids. This entry keeps only the CDR3 DNA: 45 bases, framed from base 1. The germline V gene specifies MNHEY as CDR1 and SVGEGT as CDR2. Trimming at the junction amounts to 5 bases on V and 3 bases on J, and the germline ends lie 13 bases apart. Each collaborating institution followed its own protocols to collect whole blood in K2EDTA tubes. For TCRbeta analysis, collaborator samples were shipped as frozen whole blood, as isolated PBMCs, or as DNA extracted from either sample type. TCRbeta CDR3 regions were amplified from genomic DNA by means of the immunoSEQ Assay, a bias-controlled multiplex PCR. In the paper's pipeline: The number of nucleated cells in each sample was estimated from the amplification of reference gene primers within the assay. To quantify the absolute abundance of each unique TCRbeta CDR3 rearrangement, sequence reads were collapsed and filtered. For each sample, productive Simpson clonality was calculated by taking the square root of Simpson's diversity index across productive rearrangements. TCRdb obtained this table from immuneACCESS and retained in-frame rearrangements with V and J assigned. These tables miss some clones; where compared with another copy, unresolved V genes account for less than half of the shortfall, and the remainder is unexplained. V and J calls and clone size come straight from that table; D and trimming were deduced from the DNA. A total of tens of thousands of clones appear in this sample, 65% to 85% of them only once. 11% of the sample rests with the top ten.

The sequence is built from TRBV6-2 or TRBV6-3 and TRBJ1-4; TRBD1 might be the D gene, on 5 matching bases. The sequenced material came from peripheral blood. This receptor was identified in a man between 70 and 80 years old with acute or convalescent COVID-19. The DNA is TGTGCCAGCAGTAAATCCGGGACTCCTAATGAAAAACTGTTTTTT. Its translation reads: CASSKSGTPNEKLFF.